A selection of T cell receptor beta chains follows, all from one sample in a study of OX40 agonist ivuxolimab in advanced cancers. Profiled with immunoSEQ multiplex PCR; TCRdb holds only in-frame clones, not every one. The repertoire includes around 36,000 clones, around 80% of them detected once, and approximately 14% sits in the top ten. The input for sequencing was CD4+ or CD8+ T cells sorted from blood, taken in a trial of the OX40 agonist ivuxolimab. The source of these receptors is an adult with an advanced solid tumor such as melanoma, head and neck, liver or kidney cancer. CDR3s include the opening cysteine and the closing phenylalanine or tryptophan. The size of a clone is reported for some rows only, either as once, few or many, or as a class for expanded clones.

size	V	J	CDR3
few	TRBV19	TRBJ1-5	CASRRGDQPQHF
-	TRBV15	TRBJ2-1	CATSRDLRASGNNEQFF
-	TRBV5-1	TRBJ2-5	CASSFEETQYF
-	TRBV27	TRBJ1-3	CASRAGGAGNTIYF
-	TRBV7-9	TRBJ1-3	CASSLALRGPYSGNTIYF
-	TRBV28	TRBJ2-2	CASTPRQTNTGELFF
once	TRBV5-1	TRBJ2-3	CASSLDAPEDTQYF
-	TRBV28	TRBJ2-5	CASSEASLRGTQYF
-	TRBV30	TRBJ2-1	CAWSRGGLLNEQFF
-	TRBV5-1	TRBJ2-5	CASSRAVQETQYF
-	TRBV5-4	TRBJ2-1	CGVASGSFFSYNEQFF
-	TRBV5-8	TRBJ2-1	CASSQDPSSEQFF
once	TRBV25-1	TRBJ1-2	CASSAKGTGANGYTF
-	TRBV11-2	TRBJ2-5	CASSLGQGRGQETQYF
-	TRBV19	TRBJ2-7	CASSIGPAPYEQYF
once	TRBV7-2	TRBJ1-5	CASSLTGHSNQPQHF
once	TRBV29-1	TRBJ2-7	CSSEQGGEQYF
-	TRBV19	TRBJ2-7	CASRGGQGAYEQYF
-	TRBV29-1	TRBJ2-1	CSASPRAGGADEQFF
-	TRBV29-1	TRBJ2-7	CSVEDATGPFGEQYF
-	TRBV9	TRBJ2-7	CASSVGQAASYEQYF
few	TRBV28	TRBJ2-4	CASSSLRGRNIQYF
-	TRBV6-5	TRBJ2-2	CASSPGGGELFF
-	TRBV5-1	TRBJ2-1	CASSLTSGRYNEQFF
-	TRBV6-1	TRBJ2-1	CAIVGTWGNEQFF
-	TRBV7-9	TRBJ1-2	CASSFGGQGATGYTF
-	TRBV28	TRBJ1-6	CASKDSSYSPLHF
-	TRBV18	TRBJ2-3	CASSPTTPGLNTDTQYF